This T cell receptor beta chain was recovered during a study of cytomegalovirus exposure and HLA in healthy donors. Findings and limits, study-wide: Trimming of TCR beta V- and J-genes showed a link, identified in a later analysis, to a missense DCLRE1C variant.

Use of 60 Vbeta and 13 Jbeta primers characterized the PCR. The method was immunoSEQ multiplex PCR; TCRdb's version includes in-frame clones alone and lacks a portion of them. The table lists 120,000 or so clones, around 75% of them singletons. In regard to this clone: The antigen is unknown.

Among the donors, all were healthy bone marrow donors. J was trimmed by 4 bases and V by 1 base; bases with no gene match: 5. Germline V CDR1 and CDR2: KGHSH, LQKENI. The length of the CDR3 is 15 residues. The sample comprised PBMCs. The sequence was collected from a woman in her fifties or sixties in good health and CMV-seropositive. V gene TRBV18 combines with J gene TRBJ1-2, with 8 positions matching TRBD1. Here the CDR3 DNA reads TGTGCCAGCTCACCACAGGACACAGGGGGCTATGGCTACACCTTC. Protein sequence: CASSPQDTGGYGYTF.